A single sample gave rise to the 15 T cell receptor beta chains below, sequenced in a study of blood T cell repertoires in COVID-19. The repertoire was sequenced with immunoSEQ multiplex PCR; TCRdb's copy has only in-frame clones and lacks some. The table lists 75,000 or so clones, 70% to 90% of them singletons. Sample: peripheral blood. These receptors were taken from a man aged 50 to 59 with acute or convalescent COVID-19.

The CDR3, as DNA: TGTGCCAGCAGCCAAGTCCCCCTTCCCAGTCACGAGCAGTACTTC. Its protein is CASSQVPLPSHEQYF. The chain carries TRBV3-1 (or the pseudogene TRBV3-2) and TRBJ2-7; no reliable D call. Germline assignment: CDR1 LGHDT and CDR2 YNNKEL (reference sequence). V lost 1 base, J lost 5 bases, and 15 bases lay in between. The CDR3 spans 15 residues.

The gene calls are TRBV18 and TRBJ2-1; TRBD2 aligns across 13 bases. Germline CDR1 reads KGHSH; CDR2 reads LQKENI. The CDR3 spans 15 residues. V shed 4 bases, J shed 5 bases, and the junction held 2 bases outside the gene matches. The CDR3 is CASSRTSGGHNEQFF. The DNA of the CDR3 is TGTGCCAGCTCACGGACTAGCGGGGGACACAATGAGCAGTTCTTC. The variable domain in full, with the rest retrieved from reference TRBV18 and TRBJ2-1, is NAGVMQNPRHLVRRRGQEARLRCSPMKGHSHVYWYRQLPEEGLKFMVYLQKENIIDESGMPKERFSAEFPKEGPSILRIQQVVRGDSAAYFCASSRTSGGHNEQFFGPGTRLTVL.

The genes are TRBV27 and TRBJ2-3, with D possibly being TRBD1 (6 bases). Germline lookup yields CDR1 MNHEY and CDR2 SMNVEV (reference sequence). V was shortened by 5 bases and J by 9 bases, with 15 bases between the two germline ends. The CDR3 loop spans 13 amino acids. CDR3: CASSPREGETQYF. CDR3 nucleotides: TGTGCCAGCAGTCCTCGAGAGGGGGAAACGCAGTATTTT.

V gene TRBV7-9 combines with J gene TRBJ1-3; the match to TRBD1 covers 10 bases. Trimming removed 2 bases from V and 3 bases from J; junction bases left unmatched: 1. The CDR3 is made up of 15 amino acids. The germline CDR1 and CDR2 sequences are SEHNR and FQNEAQ (reference sequence). CDR3 nucleotides: TGTGCCAGCAGCTTAAGGACAGGGGGTGGAAACACCATATATTTT. As protein: CASSLRTGGGNTIYF.

The V and J genes are TRBV6-1 and TRBJ1-5; D gene uncertain. The CDR3 covers 18 residues. The V end was cut by 2 bases, the J end by 3 bases, with 20 bases between. CDR1 is MNHNS, CDR2 SASEGT, per germline. In nucleotides, the CDR3 is TGTGCCAGCAGTGAAAATCTTCCTTGGGGAGGGAACAATCAGCCCCAGCATTTT. Translation gives CASSENLPWGGNNQPQHF.

This clone was observed a single time. The chain recombines TRBV7-3 with TRBJ2-3, with TRBD2 identical over 8 bases. The CDR3 has 17 residues. Losses at the gene ends were 10 bases for V and 5 bases for J; bases not matched to a gene: 20. The germline CDR1 and CDR2 sequences are SGHTA and FQGTGA. The CDR3 sequence: CAISNGIERGFEDTQYF. The CDR3 nucleotides are TGTGCCATCTCAAATGGTATCGAGCGGGGGTTTGAAGATACGCAGTATTTT.

V gene TRBV7-6 combines with J gene TRBJ1-6; 7 bases are shared with TRBD1. Germline loops: CDR1 SGHVS, CDR2 FNYEAQ. The CDR3 spans 17 residues. V shed 0 bases and J 5 bases; nucleotides not matched to a gene: 7. The CDR3 sequence: CASSLASGGTDNSPLHF. CDR3 nucleotides: TGTGCCAGCAGCTTAGCGTCGGGCGGGACAGATAATTCACCCCTCCACTTT.

This chain joins TRBV4-2 and TRBJ2-3; 9 nucleotides agree with TRBD2. CDR1 and CDR2 from the germline V gene are LGHNA and YNFKEQ. With 2 bases clipped from V and 6 bases from J, the junction kept 9 bases outside the gene matches. The CDR3 has 16 amino acids. The DNA of the CDR3 is TGTGCCAGCAGCCAAATAGCGGGGGCCGTTTCGGATACGCAGTATTTT. Translating it yields CASSQIAGAVSDTQYF.

The chain carries TRBV5-5 and TRBJ1-1, with D unresolved. There are 12 residues in the CDR3. V shed 1 base and J shed 2 bases, with 3 bases lying between them. Germline CDR1 SGHKS, CDR2 YYEKEE (reference sequence). In nucleotides, the CDR3 is TGTGCCAGCAGCTTGTTAAACACTGAAGCTTTCTTT. Its protein is CASSLLNTEAFF.

The chain uses TRBV6-5 and TRBJ2-5, with 7 bases lining up with TRBD1. V lost 0 bases and J lost 2; bases outside the gene matches: 6. This CDR3 contains 16 residues. CDR1 is MNHEY, CDR2 SVGAGI, per germline. CDR3 residues: CASSYSGQRVQETQYF. The CDR3 DNA reads as TGTGCCAGCAGTTACTCGGGACAGAGGGTTCAAGAGACCCAGTACTTC.

This chain joins TRBV4-2 and TRBJ2-7; D is undetermined. This CDR3 has 14 amino acids. Deletions cut 0 bases from V and 3 bases from J, with 9 bases between. The germline CDR1 and CDR2 sequences are LGHNA and YNFKEQ. The CDR3 bases are TGTGCCAGCAGCCAAGATCGTGTAGACTACGAGCAGTACTTC. This encodes CASSQDRVDYEQYF.

The rearrangement links TRBV13 to TRBJ2-1; 7 bases are shared with TRBD1. Germline CDR1 is PRHDT and CDR2 is FYEKMQ (reference sequence). V shed 2 bases, J shed 4 bases, and the junction held 8 bases outside the gene matches. CDR3 length equals 16 residues. CDR3 nucleotide sequence: TGTGCCAGCAGCTTAAGGACAGGCGATCCTTACAATGAGCAGTTCTTC. Its protein is CASSLRTGDPYNEQFF.

For this clone: The identical CDR3 is also encoded by other nucleotide sequences in the sample. V usage is TRBV28 and J usage is TRBJ1-2, with 8 positions matching TRBD1. Looked up from germline, CDR1 is MDHEN and CDR2 is SYDVKM. With 4 bases clipped from V and 5 bases from J, the junction kept 6 bases outside the gene matches. This CDR3 is built from 14 residues. The CDR3 here is CASSSGQGGYGYTF. The CDR3 nucleotides read TGTGCCAGCAGTTCCGGACAGGGAGGGTATGGCTACACCTTC.

The chain joins TRBV5-6 to TRBJ2-7; D may be TRBD1 (5 bases). V was clipped by 2 bases and J by 0 bases, with 6 bases between them. This CDR3 is built from 13 residues. Germline CDR1 and CDR2: SGHDT and YYEEEE. CDR3 protein: CASSLQDSYEQYF. CDR3 nucleotides: TGTGCCAGCAGCTTACAGGACTCCTACGAGCAGTACTTC.

The chain carries TRBV3-1 (or the pseudogene TRBV3-2) and TRBJ1-4; 8 nucleotides match TRBD1. CDR1 is LGHDT and CDR2 is YNNKEL in the germline V gene (reference sequence). The CDR3 sequence is 16 residues long. V lost 2 bases, J lost 4 bases, and 6 bases stayed unmatched. The CDR3 is CASSQLRDRSNEKLFF. Written as DNA, the CDR3 is TGTGCCAGCAGCCAACTCAGGGACAGGAGTAATGAAAAACTGTTTTTT.